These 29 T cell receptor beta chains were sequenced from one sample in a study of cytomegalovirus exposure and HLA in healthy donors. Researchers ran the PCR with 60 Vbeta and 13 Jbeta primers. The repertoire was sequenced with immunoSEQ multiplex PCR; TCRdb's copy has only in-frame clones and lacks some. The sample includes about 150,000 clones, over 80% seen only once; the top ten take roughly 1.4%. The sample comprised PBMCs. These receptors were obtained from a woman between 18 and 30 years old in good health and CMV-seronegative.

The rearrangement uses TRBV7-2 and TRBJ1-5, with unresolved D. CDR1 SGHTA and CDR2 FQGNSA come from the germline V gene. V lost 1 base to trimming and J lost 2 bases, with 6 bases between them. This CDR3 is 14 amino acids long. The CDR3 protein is CASSLESGNQPQHF. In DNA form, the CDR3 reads TGTGCCAGCAGCTTAGAGTCAGGCAATCAGCCCCAGCATTTT.

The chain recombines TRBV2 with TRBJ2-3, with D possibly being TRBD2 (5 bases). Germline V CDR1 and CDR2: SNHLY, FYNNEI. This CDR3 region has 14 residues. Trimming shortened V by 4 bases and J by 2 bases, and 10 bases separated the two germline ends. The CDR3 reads CASSVSGYTDTQYF. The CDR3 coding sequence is TGTGCCAGCAGTGTGAGCGGCTACACAGATACGCAGTATTTT.

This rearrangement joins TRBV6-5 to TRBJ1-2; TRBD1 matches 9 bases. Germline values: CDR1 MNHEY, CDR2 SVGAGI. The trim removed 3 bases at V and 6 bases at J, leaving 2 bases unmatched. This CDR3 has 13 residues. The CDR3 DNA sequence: TGTGCCAGCAGTTATGGGACAGGGAATGGCTACACCTTC. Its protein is CASSYGTGNGYTF.

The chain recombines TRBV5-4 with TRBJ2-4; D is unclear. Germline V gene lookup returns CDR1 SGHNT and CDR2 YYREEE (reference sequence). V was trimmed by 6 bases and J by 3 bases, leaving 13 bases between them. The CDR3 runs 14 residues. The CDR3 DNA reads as TGTGCCAGCACCGACTGGGTCGACAAAAACATTCAGTACTTC. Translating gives CASTDWVDKNIQYF. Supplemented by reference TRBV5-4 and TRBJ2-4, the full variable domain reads ETGVTQSPTHLIKTRGQQVTLRCSSQSGHNTVSWYQQALGQGPQFIFQYYREEENGRGNFPPRFSGLQFPNYSSELNVNALELDDSALYLCASTDWVDKNIQYFGAGTRLSVL.

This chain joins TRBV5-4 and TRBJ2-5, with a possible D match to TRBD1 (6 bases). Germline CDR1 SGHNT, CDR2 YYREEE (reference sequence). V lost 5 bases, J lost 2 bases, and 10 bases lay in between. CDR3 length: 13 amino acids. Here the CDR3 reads CASRGALQETQYF. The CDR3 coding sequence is TGTGCCAGCAGGGGGGCCCTTCAAGAGACCCAGTACTTC.

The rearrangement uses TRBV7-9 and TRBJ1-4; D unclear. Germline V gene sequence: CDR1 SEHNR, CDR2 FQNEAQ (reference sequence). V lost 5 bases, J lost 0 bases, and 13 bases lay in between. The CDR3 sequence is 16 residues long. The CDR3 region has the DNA TGTGCCAGCAGCGTCGACAACTCTGCAACTAATGAAAAACTGTTTTTT. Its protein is CASSVDNSATNEKLFF.

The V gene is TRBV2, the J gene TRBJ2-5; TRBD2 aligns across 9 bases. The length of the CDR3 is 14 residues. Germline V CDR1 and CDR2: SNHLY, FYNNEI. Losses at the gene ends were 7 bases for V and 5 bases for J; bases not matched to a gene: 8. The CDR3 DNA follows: TGTGCCAGCAAGGGCGGGGGGGCGGGTGAGACCCAGTACTTC. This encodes CASKGGGAGETQYF.

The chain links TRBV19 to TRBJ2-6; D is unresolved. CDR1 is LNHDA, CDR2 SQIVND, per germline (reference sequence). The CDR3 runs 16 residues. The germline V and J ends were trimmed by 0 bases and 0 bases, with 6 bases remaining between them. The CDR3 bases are TGTGCCAGTAGTATAGACGGGTCCTCTGGGGCCAACGTCCTGACTTTC. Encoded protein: CASSIDGSSGANVLTF.

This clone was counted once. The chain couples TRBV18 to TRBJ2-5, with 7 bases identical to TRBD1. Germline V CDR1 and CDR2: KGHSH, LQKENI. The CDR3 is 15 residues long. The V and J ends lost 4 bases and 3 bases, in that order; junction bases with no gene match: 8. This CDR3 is CASSLTDRWKETQYF. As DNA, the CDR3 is TGTGCCAGCTCACTCACGGACAGGTGGAAAGAGACCCAGTACTTC. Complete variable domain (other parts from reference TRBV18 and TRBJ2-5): NAGVMQNPRHLVRRRGQEARLRCSPMKGHSHVYWYRQLPEEGLKFMVYLQKENIIDESGMPKERFSAEFPKEGPSILRIQQVVRGDSAAYFCASSLTDRWKETQYFGPGTRLLVL.

The CDR3 nucleotides are TGTGCCAGTAGTATCGGGGCTAGCGGAACCTACGAGCAGTACTTC. Its translation is CASSIGASGTYEQYF. The chain has TRBV19 and TRBJ2-7, with 7 bases matching TRBD2. This CDR3 comprises 15 residues. Germline V CDR1 and CDR2: LNHDA, SQIVND (reference sequence). After removal of 3 bases from V and 2 bases from J, the junction contained 7 bases not matched to a gene.

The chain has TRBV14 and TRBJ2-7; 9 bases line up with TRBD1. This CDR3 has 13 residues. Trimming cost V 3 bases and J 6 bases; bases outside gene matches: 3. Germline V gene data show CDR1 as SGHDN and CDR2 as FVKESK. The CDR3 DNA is TGTGCCAGCAGCCAGGCGGGACAGGGCGAGCAGTACTTC. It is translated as CASSQAGQGEQYF. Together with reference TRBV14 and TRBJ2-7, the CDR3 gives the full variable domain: EAGVTQFPSHSVIEKGQTVTLRCDPISGHDNLYWYRRVMGKEIKFLLHFVKESKQDESGMPNNRFLAERTGGTYSTLKVQPAELEDSGVYFCASSQAGQGEQYFGPGTRLTVT.

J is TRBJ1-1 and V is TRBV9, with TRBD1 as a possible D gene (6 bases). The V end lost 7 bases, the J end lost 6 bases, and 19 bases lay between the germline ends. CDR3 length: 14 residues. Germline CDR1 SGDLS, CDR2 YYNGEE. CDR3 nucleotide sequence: TGTGCCAGCCAGGCCCAGGGGTACGCCGCTGAAGCTTTCTTT. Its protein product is CASQAQGYAAEAFF.

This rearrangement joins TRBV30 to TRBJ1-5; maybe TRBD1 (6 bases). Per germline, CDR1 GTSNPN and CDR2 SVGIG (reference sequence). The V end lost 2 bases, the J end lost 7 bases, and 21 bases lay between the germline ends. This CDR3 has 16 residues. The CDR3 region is CAWSKPLRDIGQPQHF. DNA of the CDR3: TGTGCCTGGAGTAAACCCCTCCGGGACATAGGGCAGCCCCAGCATTTT.

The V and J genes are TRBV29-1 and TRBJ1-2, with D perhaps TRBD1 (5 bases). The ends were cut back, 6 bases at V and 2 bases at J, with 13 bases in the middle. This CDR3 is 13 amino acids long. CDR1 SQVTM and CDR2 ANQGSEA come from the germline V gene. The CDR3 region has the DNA TGCAGCGTCAGGGAGGGCGGGAACTATGGCTACACCTTC. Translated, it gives CSVREGGNYGYTF.

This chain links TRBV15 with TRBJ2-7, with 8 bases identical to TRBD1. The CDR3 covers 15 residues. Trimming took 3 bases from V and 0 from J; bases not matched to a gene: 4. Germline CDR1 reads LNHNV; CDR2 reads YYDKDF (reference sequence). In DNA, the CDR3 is TGTGCCACCAGCAGGGACAGGGCTTACTCCTACGAGCAGTACTTC. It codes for CATSRDRAYSYEQYF.

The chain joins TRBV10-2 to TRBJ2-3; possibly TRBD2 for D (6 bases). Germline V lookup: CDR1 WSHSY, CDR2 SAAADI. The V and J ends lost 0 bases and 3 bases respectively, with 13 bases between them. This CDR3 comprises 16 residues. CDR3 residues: CASSESWRGRTDTQYF. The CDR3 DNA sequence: TGCGCCAGCAGTGAGTCGTGGCGGGGAAGGACAGATACGCAGTATTTT.

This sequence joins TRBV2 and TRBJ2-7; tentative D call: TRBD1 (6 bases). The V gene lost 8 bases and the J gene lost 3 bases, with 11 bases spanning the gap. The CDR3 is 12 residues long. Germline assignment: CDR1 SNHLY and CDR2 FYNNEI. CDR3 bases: TGTGCCAGCGGGGGCACCCACTACGAGCAGTACTTC. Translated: CASGGTHYEQYF.

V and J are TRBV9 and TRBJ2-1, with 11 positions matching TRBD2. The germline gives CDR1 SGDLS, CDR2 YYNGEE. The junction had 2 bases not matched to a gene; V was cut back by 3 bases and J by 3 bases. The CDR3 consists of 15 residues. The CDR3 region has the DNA TGTGCCAGCAGCGCACTAGCGGGGGTCTACAATGAGCAGTTCTTC. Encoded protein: CASSALAGVYNEQFF. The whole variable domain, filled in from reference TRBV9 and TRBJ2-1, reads DSGVTQTPKHLITATGQRVTLRCSPRSGDLSVYWYQQSLDQGLQFLIQYYNGEERAKGNILERFSAQQFPDLHSELNLSSLELGDSALYFCASSALAGVYNEQFFGPGTRLTVL.

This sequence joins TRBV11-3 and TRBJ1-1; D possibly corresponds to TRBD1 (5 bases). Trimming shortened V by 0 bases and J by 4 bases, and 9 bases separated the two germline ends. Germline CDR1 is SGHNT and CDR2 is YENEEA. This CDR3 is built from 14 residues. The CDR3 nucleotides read TGTGCCAGCAGCTTAGAGGCGGGGCTCACTGAAGCTTTCTTT. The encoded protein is CASSLEAGLTEAFF.

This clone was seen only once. The CDR3 sequence: CASSPGQVGMNTEAFF. The DNA of the CDR3 is TGCGCCAGCAGCCCCGGACAGGTTGGCATGAACACTGAAGCTTTCTTT. This chain links TRBV5-1 with TRBJ1-1; TRBD1 aligns across 7 bases. Unmatched junction bases numbered 9, after V lost 4 bases and J lost 0 bases. The CDR3 runs 16 residues. Germline CDR1 is SGHRS and CDR2 is YFSETQ.

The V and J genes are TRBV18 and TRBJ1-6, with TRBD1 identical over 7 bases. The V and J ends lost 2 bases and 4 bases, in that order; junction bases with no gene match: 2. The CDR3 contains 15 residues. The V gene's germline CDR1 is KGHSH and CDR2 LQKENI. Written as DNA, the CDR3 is TGTGCCAGCTCACCAGTGACAGGGTATAATTCACCCCTCCACTTT. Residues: CASSPVTGYNSPLHF.

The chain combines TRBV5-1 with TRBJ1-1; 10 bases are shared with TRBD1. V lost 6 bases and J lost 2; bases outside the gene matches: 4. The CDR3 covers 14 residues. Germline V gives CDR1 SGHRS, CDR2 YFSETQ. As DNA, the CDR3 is TGCGCCAGCATGAGACAGGGGGCAAACACTGAAGCTTTCTTT. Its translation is CASMRQGANTEAFF. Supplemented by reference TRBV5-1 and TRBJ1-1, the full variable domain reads KAGVTQTPRYLIKTRGQQVTLSCSPISGHRSVSWYQQTPGQGLQFLFEYFSETQRNKGNFPGRFSGRQFSNSRSEMNVSTLELGDSALYLCASMRQGANTEAFFGQGTRLTVV.

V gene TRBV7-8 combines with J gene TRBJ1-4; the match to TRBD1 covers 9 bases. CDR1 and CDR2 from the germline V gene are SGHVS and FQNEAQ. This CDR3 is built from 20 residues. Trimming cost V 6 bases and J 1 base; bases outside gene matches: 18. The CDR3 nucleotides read TGTGCCAGCAGAAAAGGGACAGGGTCGATGTTAATTGGAACTAATGAAAAACTGTTTTTT. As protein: CASRKGTGSMLIGTNEKLFF.

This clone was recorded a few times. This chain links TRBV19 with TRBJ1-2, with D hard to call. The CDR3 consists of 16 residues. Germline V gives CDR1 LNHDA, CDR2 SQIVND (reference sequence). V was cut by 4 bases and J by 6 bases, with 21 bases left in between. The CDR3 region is CASSTSTGIGVNGYTF. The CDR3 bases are TGTGCCAGTAGTACCTCGACCGGGATCGGGGTTAATGGCTACACCTTC.

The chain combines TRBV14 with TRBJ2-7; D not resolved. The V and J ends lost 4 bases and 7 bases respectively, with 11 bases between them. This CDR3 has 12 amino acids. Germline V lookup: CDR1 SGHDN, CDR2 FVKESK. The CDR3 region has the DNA TGTGCCAGCAGCCTCCCAAACTTAGAGCAGTACTTC. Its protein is CASSLPNLEQYF.

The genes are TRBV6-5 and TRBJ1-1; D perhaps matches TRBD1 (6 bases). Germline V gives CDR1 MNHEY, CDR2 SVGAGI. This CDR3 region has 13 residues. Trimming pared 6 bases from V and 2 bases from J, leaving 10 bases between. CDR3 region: CASRGALNTEAFF. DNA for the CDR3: TGTGCCAGCAGGGGGGCCCTTAACACTGAAGCTTTCTTT.

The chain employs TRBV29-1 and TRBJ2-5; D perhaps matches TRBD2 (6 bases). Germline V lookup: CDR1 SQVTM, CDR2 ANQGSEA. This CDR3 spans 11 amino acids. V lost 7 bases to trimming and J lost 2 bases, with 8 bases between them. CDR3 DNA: TGCAGCGGACTAGAACAAGAGACCCAGTACTTC. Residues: CSGLEQETQYF.

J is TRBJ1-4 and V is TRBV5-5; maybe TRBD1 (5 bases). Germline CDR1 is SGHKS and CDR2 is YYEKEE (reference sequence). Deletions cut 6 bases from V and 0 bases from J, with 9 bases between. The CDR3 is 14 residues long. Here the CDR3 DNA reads TGTGCCAGCACCTCGGGGGCAACTAATGAAAAACTGTTTTTT. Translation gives CASTSGATNEKLFF.

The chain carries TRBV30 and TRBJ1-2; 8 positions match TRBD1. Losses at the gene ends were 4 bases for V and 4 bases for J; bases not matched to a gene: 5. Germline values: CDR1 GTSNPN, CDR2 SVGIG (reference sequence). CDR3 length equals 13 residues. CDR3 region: CAWTRGLRYGYTF. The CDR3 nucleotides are TGTGCCTGGACCAGGGGGCTACGCTATGGCTACACCTTC.